Presented here are 15 T cell receptor beta chains from one specimen sequenced in a study of shared clonotypes between healthy human individuals. CD8 cells classed as naive were CD45RO-negative and positively selected for CCR7, excluding terminally differentiated effector memory CD45RA+ cells. Repertoires were generated with immunoSEQ multiplex PCR, while TCRdb's copy carries only in-frame clones and drops some. The sample has around 1.9 million clones, 85% to 95% seen once. Sequenced material: naive CD8+ T cells from PBMCs. These receptors all stem from a man aged 18 to 30 in good health. Some clones in this sample may be carry-over from other donors' samples.

The rearrangement joins TRBV5-4 to TRBJ2-7; 7 bases are a match to TRBD2. V shed 4 bases, J shed 4 bases, and the junction held 14 bases outside the gene matches. This CDR3 contains 16 residues. Germline-derived CDR1 and CDR2 are SGHNT and YYREEE (reference sequence). The CDR3 loop reads CASSTPLGLGEYEQYF. Here the CDR3 DNA reads TGTGCCAGCAGCACCCCTTTAGGACTAGGGGAATACGAGCAGTACTTC.

On this clone: The sample contains more than one DNA sequence encoding this CDR3. V gene TRBV9 combines with J gene TRBJ2-2; 9 bases match TRBD2. Germline values: CDR1 SGDLS, CDR2 YYNGEE. The V segment lost 4 bases and the J segment 0 bases; nucleotides outside the gene matches: 4. The CDR3 is made up of 16 amino acids. The CDR3 coding sequence is TGTGCCAGCAGCCCGCGACTAGCGGCGAACACCGGGGAGCTGTTTTTT. It translates to CASSPRLAANTGELFF.

The CDR3 spells CASSSSDRGLTARGYTF. In DNA, the CDR3 is TGTGCCAGCAGTTCTTCCGACAGGGGGCTCACGGCCAGGGGCTACACCTTC. J is TRBJ1-2 and V is TRBV27, with TRBD1 identical over 10 bases. Germline loops: CDR1 MNHEY, CDR2 SMNVEV (reference sequence). V dropped 4 bases and J dropped 8; count of bases not matched to a gene: 16. The CDR3 consists of 17 residues.

The chain uses TRBV4-3 and TRBJ1-3; the match to TRBD1 covers 9 bases. The germline V gene has CDR1 LGHNA and CDR2 YSLEER. The CDR3 runs 15 residues. Trimming cost V 8 bases and J 2 bases; bases outside gene matches: 7. CDR3 coding DNA: TGCGCCAGCTCGGACGGGACAGGGACTGGAAACACCATATATTTT. The encoded protein is CASSDGTGTGNTIYF.

Here the CDR3 reads CASSASAGTTYEQYF. CDR3 sequence (DNA): TGTGCCAGCAGCGCCTCCGCCGGGACTACCTACGAGCAGTACTTC. This chain uses TRBV11-2 with TRBJ2-7, with TRBD2 matching 7 bases. CDR3 length: 15 residues. Trimming removed 5 bases from V and 2 bases from J; junction bases left unmatched: 9. Per the germline V gene, CDR1 is SGHAT and CDR2 is FQNNGV. Based on the CDR3 plus reference TRBV11-2 and TRBJ2-7, the full variable domain is EAGVAQSPRYKIIEKRQSVAFWCNPISGHATLYWYQQILGQGPKLLIQFQNNGVVDDSQLPKDRFSAERLKGVDSTLKIQPAKLEDSAVYLCASSASAGTTYEQYFGPGTRLTVT.

The rearrangement links TRBV15 to TRBJ2-7, with 9 bases lining up with TRBD1. CDR1 and CDR2 from the germline V gene are LNHNV and YYDKDF (reference sequence). The V segment lost 5 bases and the J segment 5 bases; nucleotides outside the gene matches: 7. The CDR3 sequence is 14 residues long. CDR3 in amino acids: CATSHRGRTDEQYF. The CDR3 DNA reads TGTGCCACCAGCCACAGGGGGCGCACTGACGAGCAGTACTTC.

Here the CDR3 reads CASIPGDSYNEQFF. In DNA form, the CDR3 reads TGTGCCAGTATACCAGGCGACTCCTACAATGAGCAGTTCTTC. The rearrangement joins TRBV19 to TRBJ2-1; no clear D gene. The CDR3 length is 14 residues. V was cut by 7 bases and J by 0 bases, with 10 bases left in between. Germline V gene sequence: CDR1 LNHDA, CDR2 SQIVND (reference sequence).

V is TRBV25-1 and J is TRBJ1-4, with D perhaps matching TRBD1 (5 bases). The V end was cut by 6 bases, the J end by 0 bases, with 8 bases between. Germline V CDR1 and CDR2: MGHDK, SYGVNS. The CDR3 loop spans 14 amino acids. CDR3 protein: CASRKGTTNEKLFF. The CDR3 DNA sequence: TGTGCCAGCAGAAAGGGGACAACTAATGAAAAACTGTTTTTT.

The V call is TRBV11-2, the J call TRBJ2-7; the D gene is possibly TRBD1 (6 bases). The CDR3 has 16 amino acids. V lost 4 bases, J lost 4 bases, and 20 bases lay in between. Germline V CDR1 and CDR2: SGHAT, FQNNGV. This CDR3 is CASSSPIGGGRYEQYF. In nucleotides, the CDR3 is TGTGCCAGCAGCTCCCCTATAGGGGGTGGTAGGTACGAGCAGTACTTC.

The genes are TRBV28 and TRBJ2-3; maybe TRBD2 (6 bases). The CDR3 length is 14 residues. Trimming removed 6 bases from V and 3 bases from J, with 13 bases in between. Germline CDR1 MDHEN, CDR2 SYDVKM. CDR3 sequence: CASSPTRITDTQYF. The CDR3 region has the DNA TGTGCCAGCAGCCCGACTAGGATAACAGATACGCAGTATTTT.

The DNA of the CDR3 is TGTGCCAGTAGTATAGACCCCCCCACCGCGGGGTCCTACAATGAGCAGTTCTTC. Protein: CASSIDPPTAGSYNEQFF. This sequence joins TRBV19 and TRBJ2-1, with D maybe TRBD2 (6 bases). This CDR3 has 18 residues. V was pared by 0 bases and J by 1 base, with 16 bases between. Germline V gives CDR1 LNHDA, CDR2 SQIVND (reference sequence).

The chain uses TRBV7-2 and TRBJ2-2; D is unclear. CDR1 is SGHTA and CDR2 is FQGNSA in the germline V gene. The CDR3 length is 14 residues. Trimming took 1 base from V and 4 from J, leaving 7 bases between them. For the CDR3, the DNA is TGTGCCAGCAGCTTAGAATACACCACCGGGGAGCTGTTTTTT. Its translation is CASSLEYTTGELFF.

The chain uses TRBV4-3 and TRBJ2-7, with D tentatively TRBD1 (5 bases). The length of the CDR3 is 15 residues. V lost 0 bases and J 2 bases, leaving 11 bases between the germline ends. CDR1 is LGHNA and CDR2 is YSLEER in the germline V gene. The CDR3 region is CASSQDDQGAYEQYF. The CDR3 nucleotides are TGCGCCAGCAGCCAAGATGATCAGGGTGCCTACGAGCAGTACTTC.

Remarks on this clone: Other DNA sequences in this specimen translate into the identical CDR3. J is TRBJ1-2 and V is TRBV27; no clear D. The CDR3 runs 14 residues. Trimming left V 3 bases short and J 0 bases short, with 8 bases between. Germline V gene lookup returns CDR1 MNHEY and CDR2 SMNVEV (reference sequence). CDR3 amino acids: CASSFSGSNYGYTF. CDR3 DNA: TGTGCCAGCAGTTTTTCCGGGTCTAACTATGGCTACACCTTC.

This chain connects TRBV29-1 to TRBJ2-1, with 9 bases lining up with TRBD1. Per the germline V gene, CDR1 is SQVTM and CDR2 is ANQGSEA. The CDR3 covers 11 residues. Losses at the gene ends were 6 bases for V and 13 bases for J; bases not matched to a gene: 7. The DNA for the CDR3 is TGCAGCGTGGGGGACAGGGCGGGTCAGTTCTTC. Encoded protein: CSVGDRAGQFF.